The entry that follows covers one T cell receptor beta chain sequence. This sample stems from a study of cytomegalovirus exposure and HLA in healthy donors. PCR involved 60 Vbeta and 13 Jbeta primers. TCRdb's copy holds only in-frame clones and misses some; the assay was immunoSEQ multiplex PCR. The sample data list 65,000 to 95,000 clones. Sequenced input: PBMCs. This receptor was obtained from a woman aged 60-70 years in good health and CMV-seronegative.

In DNA form, the CDR3 reads TGTGCCAGCAGCTTTGACCAGGGGGAAGTGAGTGGCTACACCTTC. It is translated as CASSFDQGEVSGYTF. The chain combines TRBV7-2 with TRBJ1-2, with 7 bases matching TRBD1. The V gene's germline CDR1 is SGHTA and CDR2 FQGNSA. After removal of 3 bases from V and 7 bases from J, the junction contained 11 bases not matched to a gene. This CDR3 has 15 amino acids. Full variable domain (rest looked up from reference TRBV7-2 and TRBJ1-2): GAGVSQSPSNKVTEKGKDVELRCDPISGHTALYWYRQSLGQGLEFLIYFQGNSAPDKSGLPSDRFSAERTGGSVSTLTIQRTQQEDSAVYLCASSFDQGEVSGYTFGSGTRLTVV.